Presented here are 2 T cell receptor beta chains from one specimen sequenced in a study of immune evolution from preneoplasia to lung adenocarcinoma. Using immunoSEQ multiplex PCR, the repertoire was profiled, and TCRdb retains in-frame clones only, with some absent. The sample holds some 9,000 clones; over 75% are singletons and the top ten take approximately 8.3%. Source material: FFPE minimally invasive lung adenocarcinoma tissue. Every receptor here comes from a donor aged 70 or over with lung adenocarcinoma.

J is TRBJ2-7 and V is TRBV6-5, with 7 bases matching TRBD2. Germline lookup yields CDR1 MNHEY and CDR2 SVGAGI. V was pared by 5 bases and J by 2 bases, with 9 bases of the junction left unmatched. The CDR3 totals 15 residues. The CDR3 reads CASSLLAVKTYEQYF. CDR3 bases: TGTGCCAGCAGTCTCCTAGCGGTAAAGACCTACGAGCAGTACTTC.

V is TRBV19 and J is TRBJ2-7; 8 nucleotides line up with TRBD2. J lost 3 bases, V lost 6 bases, and 10 bases had no gene match. The CDR3 is made up of 15 amino acids. Germline CDR1 reads LNHDA; CDR2 reads SQIVND (reference sequence). CDR3 region: CASRKNSGEFYEQYF. CDR3 coding DNA: TGTGCCAGTAGGAAGAATAGCGGGGAGTTCTACGAGCAGTACTTC. The whole variable domain, filled in from reference TRBV19 and TRBJ2-7, reads DGGITQSPKYLFRKEGQNVTLSCEQNLNHDAMYWYRQDPGQGLRLIYYSQIVNDFQKGDIAEGYSVSREKKESFPLTVTSAQKNPTAFYLCASRKNSGEFYEQYFGPGTRLTVT.